This T cell receptor beta chain was retrieved from a study of molecular identifiers for immune sequencing clone quantification. Broader study findings: Clonotypes topping 20 RNA copies carried over 99% of effector molecules but under 1% of naive ones. Sizes of clones that are highly expanded could be underestimated (if identical TCR molecules share a barcode).

Trimming pared 1 base from V and 13 bases from J, leaving 5 bases between. Germline V gene data show CDR1 as SEHNR and CDR2 as FQNEAQ (reference sequence). The CDR3 runs 11 residues. The authors sorted naive CD8 T cells as CD8+CD4-CCR7+CD45RA+. This clonotype occurred many times. Its antigen remains unidentified. In TCRdb, the PCR reads were re-called with MiXCR into one record per CDR3 protein. Among 250,000 to 350,000 distinct CDR3 sequences listed, about 20% were seen once. What was sequenced was naive CD8+ T cells from blood, with Jurkat cell RNA spiked in. Documented subset: FACS-sorted CD8+CD4-CCR7+CD45RA+ naive T cells. The gene calls are TRBV7-9 and TRBJ1-6; D is unresolved. The origin of this receptor is a human donor in good health. Some libraries in this study had Jurkat cell RNA spiked in. The CDR3 DNA sequence: TGTGCCAGCAGCTTAGGTTCTCCCCTCCACTTT. Translating it yields CASSLGSPLHF.